Presented here are 9 T cell receptor beta chains from one specimen sequenced in a study of CD8 T cells in ankylosing spondylitis. One entry per CDR3 protein results from TCRdb running MiXCR on the 5' RACE reads. The table lists under 250,000 distinct CDR3 sequences, over 7% of them singletons. The source material was blood, either unsorted or a sorted T cell fraction (not recorded which). The receptors shown here come from a female donor with ankylosing spondylitis or in good health (not recorded which).

Many counts were recorded for this clonotype. The V and J genes are TRBV4-2 and TRBJ1-5; D perhaps matches TRBD1 (6 bases). The CDR3 is made up of 16 amino acids. The germline V gene encodes CDR1 LGHNA and CDR2 YNFKEQ. Trimming stripped 3 bases from V and 5 bases from J, with 17 bases between. The CDR3 loop reads CASSQEAINRDQPQHF. CDR3 nucleotides: TGTGCCAGCAGCCAGGAAGCCATAAACAGGGATCAGCCCCAGCATTTT.

In this sample, this clonotype turned up many times. V and J are TRBV18 and TRBJ2-1; the match to TRBD2 covers 8 bases. Unmatched junction bases numbered 7, after V lost 2 bases and J lost 4 bases. In germline, CDR1 is KGHSH, CDR2 LQKENI. The CDR3 spans 16 residues. The CDR3 protein is CASSPGPGGPYNEQFF. As DNA, the CDR3 is TGTGCCAGCTCACCAGGTCCGGGAGGGCCTTACAATGAGCAGTTCTTC. Full variable domain (remainder filled in from reference TRBV18 and TRBJ2-1): NAGVMQNPRHLVRRRGQEARLRCSPMKGHSHVYWYRQLPEEGLKFMVYLQKENIIDESGMPKERFSAEFPKEGPSILRIQQVVRGDSAAYFCASSPGPGGPYNEQFFGPGTRLTVL.

This clonotype was recorded at least ten times. The chain is built from TRBV7-8 and TRBJ2-7; 10 positions match TRBD2. Germline V lookup: CDR1 SGHVS, CDR2 FQNEAQ. V lost 3 bases and J lost 9; bases outside the gene matches: 5. CDR3 length equals 13 residues. The CDR3 DNA sequence: TGTGCCAGCAGCTTCCTAGCGGGAGAGGGGCAGTACTTC. It is translated as CASSFLAGEGQYF.

This clonotype was seen at least ten times. This sequence joins TRBV7-8 and TRBJ1-2; D perhaps matches TRBD1 (5 bases). The germline V gene has CDR1 SGHVS and CDR2 FQNEAQ. The CDR3 covers 13 residues. Trimming stripped 0 bases from V and 5 bases from J, with 7 bases between. The CDR3 here is CASSLAPGYGYTF. In nucleotides, the CDR3 is TGTGCCAGCAGCTTAGCGCCAGGGTATGGCTACACCTTC.

The chain combines TRBV23-1 with TRBJ2-4, with unresolved D. TRBV23-1 is reported as an ORF; its role is uncertain. Trimming left V 2 bases short and J 1 base short, with 18 bases between. The CDR3 covers 18 residues. In nucleotides, the CDR3 is TGCGCCAGCAGTCAACCGCCCGTACGATTGATGGCCAAAAACATTCAGTACTTC. Residues: CASSQPPVRLMAKNIQYF.

This clonotype has at least ten counts. The gene calls are TRBV7-2 and TRBJ2-2; perhaps TRBD2 as D (5 bases). Trimming cost V 0 bases and J 2 bases, with 16 bases left between them. Germline values: CDR1 SGHTA, CDR2 FQGNSA. This CDR3 is built from 18 residues. The CDR3 sequence: CASSLAPLARTNTGELFF. CDR3 coding DNA: TGTGCCAGCAGCTTAGCGCCCTTAGCGAGGACTAACACCGGGGAGCTGTTTTTT.

This clonotype was observed at least ten times. This chain uses TRBV7-2 with TRBJ1-2, with D hard to call. The V gene's germline CDR1 is SGHTA and CDR2 FQGNSA. The V end lost 3 bases, the J end lost 2 bases, and 7 bases lay between the germline ends. The CDR3 totals 13 residues. The CDR3, as DNA: TGTGCCAGCAGCTTGGACGGAAACTATGGCTACACCTTC. Its translation is CASSLDGNYGYTF.

This clonotype was found many times. The V call is TRBV3-1, the J call TRBJ2-2, with D hard to call. V dropped 1 base and J dropped 8 bases, with 14 bases sitting between them. Germline values: CDR1 LGHDT, CDR2 YNNKEL (reference sequence). The CDR3 consists of 15 residues. CDR3 sequence: CASSQAGGPVGELFF. The CDR3 nucleotides read TGTGCCAGCAGCCAAGCTGGCGGCCCCGTGGGGGAGCTGTTTTTT.

Concerning this clonotype itself: A single base separates this from a much larger clone, so it may be a read error. This chain connects TRBV6-2 or TRBV6-3 to TRBJ2-3, with D hard to call. Deletions cut 8 bases from V and 2 bases from J, with 17 bases between. Germline V gives CDR1 MNHEY, CDR2 SVGEGT. This CDR3 comprises 15 residues. In nucleotides, the CDR3 is TGTGCCAGCTCGACACGGAAGCGCGACACAGATACGCAGTATTTT. This codes for CASSTRKRDTDTQYF.